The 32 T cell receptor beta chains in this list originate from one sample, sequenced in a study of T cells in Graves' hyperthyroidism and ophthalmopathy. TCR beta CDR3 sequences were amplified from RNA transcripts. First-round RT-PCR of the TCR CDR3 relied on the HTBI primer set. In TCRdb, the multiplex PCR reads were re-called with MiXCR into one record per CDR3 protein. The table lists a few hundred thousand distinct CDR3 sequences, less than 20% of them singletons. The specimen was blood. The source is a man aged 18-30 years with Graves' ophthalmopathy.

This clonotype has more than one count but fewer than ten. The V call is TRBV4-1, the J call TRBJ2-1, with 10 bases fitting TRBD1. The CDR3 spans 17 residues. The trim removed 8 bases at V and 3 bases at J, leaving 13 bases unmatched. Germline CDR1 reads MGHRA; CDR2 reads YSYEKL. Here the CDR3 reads CASRNRQGATNYNEQFF. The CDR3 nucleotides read TGCGCCAGCCGGAATCGACAGGGGGCAACTAACTACAATGAGCAGTTCTTC.

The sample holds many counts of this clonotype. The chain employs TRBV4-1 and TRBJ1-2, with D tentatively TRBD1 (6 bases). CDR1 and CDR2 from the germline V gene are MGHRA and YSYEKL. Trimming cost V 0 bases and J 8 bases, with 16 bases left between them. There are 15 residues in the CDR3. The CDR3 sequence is CASSQEKSYRAGYTF. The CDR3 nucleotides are TGCGCCAGCAGCCAAGAAAAATCGTACAGGGCGGGCTACACCTTC.

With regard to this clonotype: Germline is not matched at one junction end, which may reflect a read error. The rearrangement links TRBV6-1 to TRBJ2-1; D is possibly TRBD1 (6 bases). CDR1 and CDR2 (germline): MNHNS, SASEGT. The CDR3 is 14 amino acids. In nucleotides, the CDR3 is TGTGCCATCAGTGACAGACAGGAAACGAATGAGCAGTTCTTC. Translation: CAISDRQETNEQFF.

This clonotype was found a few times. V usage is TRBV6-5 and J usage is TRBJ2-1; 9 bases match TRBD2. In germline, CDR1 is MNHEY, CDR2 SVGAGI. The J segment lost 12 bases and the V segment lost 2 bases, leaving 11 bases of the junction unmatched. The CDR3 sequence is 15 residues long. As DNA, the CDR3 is TGTGCCAGCAGTTACACGGCTAGCGGGGTTGAGGGGCAGTTCTTC. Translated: CASSYTASGVEGQFF.

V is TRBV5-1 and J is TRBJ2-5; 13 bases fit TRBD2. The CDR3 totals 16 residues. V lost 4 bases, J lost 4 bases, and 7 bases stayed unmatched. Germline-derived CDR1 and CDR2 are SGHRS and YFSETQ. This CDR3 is CASSLGTSGDPETQYF. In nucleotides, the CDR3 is TGCGCCAGCAGCCTAGGGACTAGCGGGGACCCAGAGACCCAGTACTTC.

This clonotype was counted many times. The CDR3 protein is CASRWTGLDGGEAFF. DNA for the CDR3: TGTGCCAGCAGATGGACAGGGTTGGACGGTGGCGAAGCTTTCTTT. This sequence joins TRBV7-9 and TRBJ1-1; 8 positions match TRBD1. CDR3 length: 15 amino acids. Germline V gene sequence: CDR1 SEHNR, CDR2 FQNEAQ (reference sequence). J lost 8 bases, V lost 6 bases, and 14 bases had no gene match.

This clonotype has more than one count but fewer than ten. The CDR3 sequence: CSARGPGLGAFF. The CDR3, as DNA: TGCAGTGCTAGAGGCCCGGGCCTTGGAGCTTTCTTT. The V and J genes are TRBV20-1 and TRBJ1-1; D gene unclear. CDR3 length equals 12 residues. Germline V lookup: CDR1 DFQATT, CDR2 SNEGSKA (reference sequence). The V end lost 1 base, the J end lost 10 bases, and 13 bases lay between the germline ends.

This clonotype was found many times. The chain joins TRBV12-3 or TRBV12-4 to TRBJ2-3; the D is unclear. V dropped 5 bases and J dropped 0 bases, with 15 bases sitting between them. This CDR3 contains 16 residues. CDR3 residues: CASSHRAILSTDTQYF. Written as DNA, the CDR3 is TGTGCCAGCAGTCACCGGGCGATTCTCAGCACAGATACGCAGTATTTT.

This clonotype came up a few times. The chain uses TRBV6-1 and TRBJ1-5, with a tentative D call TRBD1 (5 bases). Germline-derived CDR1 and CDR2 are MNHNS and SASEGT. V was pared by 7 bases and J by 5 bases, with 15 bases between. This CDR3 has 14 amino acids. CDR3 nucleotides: TGTGCCAGCACCCAGGGTGGGTTGGATCAGCCCCAGCATTTT. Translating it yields CASTQGGLDQPQHF.

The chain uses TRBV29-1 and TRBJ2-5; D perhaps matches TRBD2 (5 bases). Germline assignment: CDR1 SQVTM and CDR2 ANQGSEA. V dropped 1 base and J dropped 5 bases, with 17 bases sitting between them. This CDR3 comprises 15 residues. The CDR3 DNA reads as TGCAGCGTTGAAGGGCGGGCCCCTCGGGCGGAGACCCAGTACTTC. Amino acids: CSVEGRAPRAETQYF.

CDR3 amino acids: CASSPPSGANTGELFF. The CDR3 nucleotides are TGCGCCAGCAGCCCCCCTAGCGGGGCGAACACCGGGGAGCTGTTTTTT. The rearrangement joins TRBV5-1 to TRBJ2-2; 9 bases are shared with TRBD2. Germline loops: CDR1 SGHRS, CDR2 YFSETQ. The CDR3 spans 16 residues. J gave up 0 bases and V 4 bases, and 4 bases lay outside the gene matches.

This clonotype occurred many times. The CDR3 reads CASSSFSRGGRNTEAFF. The CDR3 nucleotides read TGTGCCAGCAGCTCCTTCTCGCGGGGGGGCCGAAACACTGAAGCTTTCTTT. The chain couples TRBV5-5 to TRBJ1-1, with D possibly TRBD1 on 6 matching bases. CDR3 length equals 17 residues. The V gene's germline CDR1 is SGHKS and CDR2 YYEKEE (reference sequence). V lost 3 bases and J lost 2, with 20 bases in between.

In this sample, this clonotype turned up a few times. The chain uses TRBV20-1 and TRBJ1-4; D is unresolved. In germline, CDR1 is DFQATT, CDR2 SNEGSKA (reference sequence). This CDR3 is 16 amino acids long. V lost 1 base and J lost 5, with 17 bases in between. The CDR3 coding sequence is TGCAGTGCTAGAGGTCTGAGCGGGGTGCTAAATGAAAAACTGTTTTTT. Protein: CSARGLSGVLNEKLFF.

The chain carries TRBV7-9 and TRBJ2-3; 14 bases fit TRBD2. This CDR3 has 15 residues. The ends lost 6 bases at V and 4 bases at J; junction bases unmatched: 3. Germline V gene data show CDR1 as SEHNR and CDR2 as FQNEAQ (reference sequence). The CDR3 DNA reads TGTGCCAGCAGAGTGGGACTAGCGGGAGCAGATACGCAGTATTTT. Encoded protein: CASRVGLAGADTQYF.

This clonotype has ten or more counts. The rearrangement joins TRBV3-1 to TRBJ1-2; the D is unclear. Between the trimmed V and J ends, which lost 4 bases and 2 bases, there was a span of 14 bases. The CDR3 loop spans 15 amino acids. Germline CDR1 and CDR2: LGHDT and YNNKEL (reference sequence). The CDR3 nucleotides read TGTGCCAGCAGCCCCGGGAGCTTTTCAAACTATGGCTACACCTTC. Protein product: CASSPGSFSNYGYTF.

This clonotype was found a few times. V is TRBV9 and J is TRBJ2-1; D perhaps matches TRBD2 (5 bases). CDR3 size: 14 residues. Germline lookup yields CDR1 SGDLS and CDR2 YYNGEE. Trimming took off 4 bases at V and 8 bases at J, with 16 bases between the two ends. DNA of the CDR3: TGTGCCAGCAGCCCCAGGAAGAGAGGGCATGAGCAGTTCTTC. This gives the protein CASSPRKRGHEQFF.

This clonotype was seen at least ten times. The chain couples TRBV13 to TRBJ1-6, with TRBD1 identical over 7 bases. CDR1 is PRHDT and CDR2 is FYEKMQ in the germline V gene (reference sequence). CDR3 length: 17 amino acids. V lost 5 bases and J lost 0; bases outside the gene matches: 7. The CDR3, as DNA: TGTGCCAGCAGCCGAGGACAGGCCAGCTCCTATAATTCACCCCTCCACTTT. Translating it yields CASSRGQASSYNSPLHF.

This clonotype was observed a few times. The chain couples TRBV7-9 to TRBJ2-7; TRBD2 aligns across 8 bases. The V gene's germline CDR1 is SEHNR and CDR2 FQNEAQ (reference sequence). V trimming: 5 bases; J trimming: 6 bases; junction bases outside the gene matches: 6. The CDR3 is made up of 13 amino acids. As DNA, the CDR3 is TGTGCCAGCAGCCCCCCGGGAGGGACCGAGCAGTACTTC. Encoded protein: CASSPPGGTEQYF. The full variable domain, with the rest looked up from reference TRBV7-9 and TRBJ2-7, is DTGVSQNPRHKITKRGQNVTFRCDPISEHNRLYWYRQTLGQGPEFLTYFQNEAQLEKSRLLSDRFSAERPKGSFSTLEIQRTEQGDSAMYLCASSPPGGTEQYFGPGTRLTVT.

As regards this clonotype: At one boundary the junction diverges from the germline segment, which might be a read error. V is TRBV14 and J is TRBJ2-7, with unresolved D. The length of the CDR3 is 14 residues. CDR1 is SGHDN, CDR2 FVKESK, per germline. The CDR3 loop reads CASSPTANRYERYF. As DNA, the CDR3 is TGTGCCAGCAGTCCTACAGCGAACCGCTACGAGCGGTACTTC.

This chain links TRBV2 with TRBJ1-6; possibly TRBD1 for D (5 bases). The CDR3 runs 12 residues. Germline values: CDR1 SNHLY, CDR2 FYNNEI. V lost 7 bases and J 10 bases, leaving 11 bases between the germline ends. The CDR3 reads CASTRDQSPLHF. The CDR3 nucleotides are TGTGCCAGCACTCGGGACCAGTCACCCCTCCACTTT.

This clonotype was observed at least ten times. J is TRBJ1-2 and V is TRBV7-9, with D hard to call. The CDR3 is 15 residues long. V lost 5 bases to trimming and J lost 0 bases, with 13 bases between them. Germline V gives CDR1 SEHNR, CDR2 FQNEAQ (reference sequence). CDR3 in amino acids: CASSRTGETNYGYTF. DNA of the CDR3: TGTGCCAGCAGCCGCACCGGGGAAACTAACTATGGCTACACCTTC.

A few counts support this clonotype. The CDR3 is CASSGSMVLETQYF. CDR3 DNA: TGCGCCAGCAGCGGGTCGATGGTTCTAGAGACCCAGTACTTC. The genes are TRBV5-1 and TRBJ2-5; no clear D. The CDR3 is 14 residues long. Germline-derived CDR1 and CDR2 are SGHRS and YFSETQ. V lost 4 bases and J lost 4, with 14 bases in between. The full variable domain, with the rest looked up from reference TRBV5-1 and TRBJ2-5, is KAGVTQTPRYLIKTRGQQVTLSCSPISGHRSVSWYQQTPGQGLQFLFEYFSETQRNKGNFPGRFSGRQFSNSRSEMNVSTLELGDSALYLCASSGSMVLETQYFGPGTRLLVL.

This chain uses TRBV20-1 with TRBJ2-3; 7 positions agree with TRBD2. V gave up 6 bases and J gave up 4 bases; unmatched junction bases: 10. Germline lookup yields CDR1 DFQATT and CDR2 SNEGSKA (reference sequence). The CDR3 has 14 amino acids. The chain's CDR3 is CSAQTSATADTQYF. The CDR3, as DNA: TGCAGTGCGCAAACTAGCGCGACAGCAGATACGCAGTATTTT.

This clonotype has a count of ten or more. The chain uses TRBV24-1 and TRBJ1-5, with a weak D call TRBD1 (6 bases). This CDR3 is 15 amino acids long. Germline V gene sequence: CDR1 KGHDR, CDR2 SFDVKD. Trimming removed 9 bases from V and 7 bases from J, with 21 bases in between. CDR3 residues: CATSPRGANGQPQHF. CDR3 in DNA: TGTGCCACCTCCCCCCGGGGGGCCAATGGACAGCCCCAGCATTTT.

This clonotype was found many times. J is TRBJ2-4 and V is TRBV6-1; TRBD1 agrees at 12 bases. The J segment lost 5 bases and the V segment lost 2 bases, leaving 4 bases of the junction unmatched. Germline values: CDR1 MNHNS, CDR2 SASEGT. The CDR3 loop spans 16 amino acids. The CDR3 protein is CASSEWDRGRENIQYF. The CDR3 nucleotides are TGTGCCAGCAGTGAATGGGACAGGGGGCGGGAAAACATTCAGTACTTC.

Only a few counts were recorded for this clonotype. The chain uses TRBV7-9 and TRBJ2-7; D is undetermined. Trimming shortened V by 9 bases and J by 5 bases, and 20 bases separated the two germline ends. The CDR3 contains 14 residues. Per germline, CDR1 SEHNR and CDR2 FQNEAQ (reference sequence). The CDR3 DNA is TGTGCCAGTAGTAAGCCAGGCGCATCCGACGAGCAGTACTTC. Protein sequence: CASSKPGASDEQYF.

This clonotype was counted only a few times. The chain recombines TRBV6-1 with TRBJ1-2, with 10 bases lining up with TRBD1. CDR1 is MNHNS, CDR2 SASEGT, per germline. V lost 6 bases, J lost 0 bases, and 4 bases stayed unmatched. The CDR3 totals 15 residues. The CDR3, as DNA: TGTGCCAGCAGGGCCGGACAGGGGGCTAACTATGGCTACACCTTC. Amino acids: CASRAGQGANYGYTF.

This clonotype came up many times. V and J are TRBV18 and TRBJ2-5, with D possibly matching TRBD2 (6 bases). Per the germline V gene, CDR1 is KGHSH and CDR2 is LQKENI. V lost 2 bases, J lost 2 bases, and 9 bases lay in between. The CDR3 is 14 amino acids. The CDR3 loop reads CASSPGTDQETQYF. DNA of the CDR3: TGTGCCAGCTCACCAGGGACTGATCAAGAGACCCAGTACTTC.

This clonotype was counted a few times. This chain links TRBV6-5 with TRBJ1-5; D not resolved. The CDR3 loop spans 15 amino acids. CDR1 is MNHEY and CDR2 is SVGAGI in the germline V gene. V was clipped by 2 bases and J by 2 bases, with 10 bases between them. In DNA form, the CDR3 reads TGTGCCAGCAGTTACCCTGAGGAGCGCAATCAGCCCCAGCATTTT. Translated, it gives CASSYPEERNQPQHF.

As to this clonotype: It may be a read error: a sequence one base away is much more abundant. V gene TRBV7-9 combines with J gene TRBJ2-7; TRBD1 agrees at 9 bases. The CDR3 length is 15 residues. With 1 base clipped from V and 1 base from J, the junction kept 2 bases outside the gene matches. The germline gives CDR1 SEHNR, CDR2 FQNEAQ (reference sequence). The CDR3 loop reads CASSLDGTGSYEQYF. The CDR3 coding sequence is TGTGCCAGCAGCTTAGACGGGACAGGGTCCTACGAGCAGTACTTC.

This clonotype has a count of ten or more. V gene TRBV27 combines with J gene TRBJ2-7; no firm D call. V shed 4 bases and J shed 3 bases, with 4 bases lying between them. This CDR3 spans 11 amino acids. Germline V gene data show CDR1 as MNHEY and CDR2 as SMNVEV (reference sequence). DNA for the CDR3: TGTGCCAGCAGTTGGGGCTACGAGCAGTACTTC. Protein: CASSWGYEQYF.

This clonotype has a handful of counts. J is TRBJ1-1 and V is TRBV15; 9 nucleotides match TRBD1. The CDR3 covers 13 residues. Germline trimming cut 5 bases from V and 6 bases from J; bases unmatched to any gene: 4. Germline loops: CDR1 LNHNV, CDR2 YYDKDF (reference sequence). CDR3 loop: CATSRTGDSEAFF. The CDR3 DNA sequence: TGTGCCACCAGCCGGACAGGGGACTCTGAAGCTTTCTTT. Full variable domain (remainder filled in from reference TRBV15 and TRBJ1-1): DAMVIQNPRYQVTQFGKPVTLSCSQTLNHNVMYWYQQKSSQAPKLLFHYYDKDFNNEADTPDNFQSRRPNTSFCFLDIRSPGLGDTAMYLCATSRTGDSEAFFGQGTRLTVV.